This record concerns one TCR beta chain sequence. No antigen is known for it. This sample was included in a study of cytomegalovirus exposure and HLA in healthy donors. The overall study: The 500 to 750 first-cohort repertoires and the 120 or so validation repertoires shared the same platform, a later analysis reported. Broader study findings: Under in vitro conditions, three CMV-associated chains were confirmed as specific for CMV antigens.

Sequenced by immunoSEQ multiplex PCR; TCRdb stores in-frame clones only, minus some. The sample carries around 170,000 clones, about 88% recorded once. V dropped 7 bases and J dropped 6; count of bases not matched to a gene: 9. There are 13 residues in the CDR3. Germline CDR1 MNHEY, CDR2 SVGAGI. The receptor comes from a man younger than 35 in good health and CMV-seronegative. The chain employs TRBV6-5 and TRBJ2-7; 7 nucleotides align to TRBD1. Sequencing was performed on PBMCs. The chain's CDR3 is CASTERAGGEQYV. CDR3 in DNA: TGTGCCAGCACCGAAAGGGCAGGGGGCGAGCAGTACGTC.